This TCR beta chain was observed in a study of a mutant IDH1 vaccine in newly diagnosed glioma. Remarks on this clone: What it recognizes is unknown.

Noted time point: week 23, last vaccination. Each dose of the vaccine consisted of 300 ug of mutant IDH1 20-mer peptide, with topical imiquimod. Profiling relied on immunoSEQ multiplex PCR, and the TCRdb table lists in-frame clones only, not all of them. The table lists about 65,000 clones, about 85% of them singletons. This TCR was recovered from a man younger than 40 with glioma. This material consisted of PBMCs, taken from a glioma patient whose treatment included an IDH1 peptide vaccine.

The CDR3: CASSPDGYEQYF. CDR3 nucleotides: TGTGCCAGCAGCCCGGACGGCTACGAGCAGTACTTC. The chain is built from TRBV5-4 and TRBJ2-7; D remains unclear. The ends were cut back, 4 bases at V and 3 bases at J, with 8 bases in the middle. Per the germline V gene, CDR1 is SGHNT and CDR2 is YYREEE (reference sequence). This CDR3 has 12 amino acids.